The clone carrying this T cell receptor beta chain has only a few counts. Antigen: not known. The source of the sample is a study of blood T cells in healthy people across ages. Study-level background: There was about one barcoded beta molecule captured by template switching per two T cells. Study findings and constraints: Whereas aged donors had fewer naive CD4+ cells, long-lived donors had more of them and higher diversity. Estimated diversity that came from one million T cells was considered an underestimate.

It was with a sample-barcoded 5' primer and a J-beta primer mix that a second PCR of about 6 to 12 cycles was run. TCRdb re-analysed the 5' RACE reads in MiXCR, keeping a single row per CDR3 protein. The table has about 650,000 distinct CDR3 sequences, about 34% seen once. The extraction recovered at least 5.5 micrograms of total RNA per sample. With 0 bases removed from V and 11 bases from J, the gap between germline ends came to 13 bases. The CDR3 is 12 amino acids. CDR1 GTSNPN and CDR2 SVGIG come from the germline V gene (reference sequence). Sample: blood. V and J are TRBV30 and TRBJ1-1, with D unclear. This TCR came from an elderly woman in good health. The CDR3 bases are TGTGCCTGGAGTGTACCAGGAAATTCGGCTTTCTTT. This codes for CAWSVPGNSAFF. Full variable domain (rest looked up from reference TRBV30 and TRBJ1-1): SQTIHQWPATLVQPVGSPLSLECTVEGTSNPNLYWYRQAAGRGLQLLFYSVGIGQISSEVPQNLSASRPQDRQFILSSKKLLLSDSGFYLCAWSVPGNSAFFGQGTRLTVV.